This T cell receptor (beta chain) was observed in a study of T cell responses to AZD1222 COVID-19 vaccine (dated by TCRdb to the early 2020s). With regard to the full study: TCR sequencing covered roughly 230 trial participants: 207 given two doses of AZD1222 and about 26 given two doses of MenACWY control vaccine. Enrollment into the trials was organized by age into subgroups of 18-55, 56-69 and 70-plus years, and those subgroups contained about 160, 30 and 59 TCR-sequenced participants, respectively.

About this clone: The antigen this receptor binds is unknown. Base-call qualities are not available, and no considerably larger clone is one nucleotide away.

In the germline V gene, CDR1 corresponds to MDHEN and CDR2 to SYDVKM. V loses 6 bases of germline sequence and J loses 5 bases, and the interval between the two ends is 35 bases. The CDR3 has 20 amino acids, counting the end cysteine and phenylalanine. Only the CDR3 DNA is retained, 60 bases long and in frame from the first base. This specimen's time point label, interpreted: about 28 days (+/-7) after the second vaccine dose. AZD1222 recipients whose second dose came at about 4 weeks and those whose second dose came at about 12 weeks were combined into one group, since spike-specific TCR depth and breadth did not differ between the two schedules. Vaccinee samples were obtained from the UK trials COV001 and COV002, which included a single-blind randomized controlled phase 2/3 trial of AZD1222 (ChAdOx1 nCoV-19) in healthy adults. For TCRbeta chain sequencing, PBMC samples from trial participants were taken at day 0 and at day 28 after the second dose.

The CDR3 regions of human TCRbeta chains were analyzed by immunosequencing. The original methods were these. Repertoire TCRs were matched against a reference library of SARS-CoV-2-specific TCRs generated with the MIRA antigen-specificity platform. Breadth was defined as the fraction of unique TCRs that were SARS-CoV-2-associated, and depth was defined as the fraction of total T cells that were SARS-CoV-2-associated. Each spike-specific TCR was assigned to its reactive spike region and to a CD4 or CD8 class using the MIRA data. Log10-transformed breadth and depth values were compared by one-way ANOVA with Sidak's multiple comparisons tests. The clones in this table, taken by TCRdb from immuneACCESS, are in-frame only. Not every clone is retained; where verified, under half of the shortfall comes from an unresolved V gene, and the cause of the rest is unknown. V, J and clone size derive from that table, while D and trimming were established from the DNA sequence. The sample yields 86,000 or so clones; approximately 91% were counted once. Clones ranked in the top ten supply about 7% of the sample.

The paper's findings and limits, for the study overall: The whole spike protein was spanned by vaccine-associated CD4 TCRs, and dominant responses were seen in regions 160-218 and 743-854. Conclusions about previously exposed vaccinees are limited because only six or seven AZD1222 recipients were SARS-CoV-2 seropositive at baseline. In the small 56-69-year group, the increase in depth fell short of significance, most likely because of low power. Most participants were white British and females outnumbered males, and the authors suggested that clonal diversity may have been underestimated. After two AZD1222 doses, both the breadth and the depth of spike-specific TCRs were significantly higher than at day 0 and than in MenACWY recipients. Because no samples from the day 14 peak response were available, repertoires could be characterized only after the peak T cell response. Reportedly, close to half of the unique spike-specific TCRs recognized epitopes lying outside the regions that are mutated in the B.1.351 and B.1.1.7 variants.

The chain joins TRBV28 to TRBJ2-7; the D segment could be TRBD2, given 6 matching bases. The sample here was peripheral blood, taken 28 days after the second AZD1222 dose. The TCR sequence derives from an adult who received the AZD1222 COVID-19 vaccine. The CDR3 protein sequence reads: CASSHRGVAVSLLGGDEQYF. The nucleotide sequence is TGTGCCAGCAGCCATAGAGGGGTAGCGGTCTCCTTATTGGGTGGGGACGAGCAGTACTTC.